This TCR beta chain derives from a study of cytomegalovirus exposure and HLA in healthy donors. Findings and caveats of the study: Diagnosis of cytomegalovirus status made by the classifier reportedly showed high specificity and sensitivity. Rates of TCR association differed by HLA locus in a later analysis, with DRB1 highest and HLA-C lowest. Trimming of TCR beta V- and J-genes showed a link, identified in a later analysis, to a missense DCLRE1C variant.

Looked up from germline, CDR1 is MNHNY and CDR2 is SVGAGI (reference sequence). CDR3 length: 15 amino acids. For this clone: Its antigen is unknown. A read error may account for a junction end that differs from germline.

Primers for the PCR totalled 60 Vbeta and 13 Jbeta. The table came from immunoSEQ multiplex PCR; TCRdb's copy has only in-frame clones and leaves some out. The sample shows more than 95,000 clones, about a tenth of them seen only once. This clonotype originated in a middle-aged man in good health and CMV-seropositive. V gene TRBV6-6 combines with J gene TRBJ1-4, with 7 bases lining up with TRBD1. Sequenced sample: PBMCs. In DNA form, the CDR3 reads TGTGCCAGCAGTTACAGACCAACAGGGGATGAAAAACTGCTTTTT. Its translation is CASSYRPTGDEKLLF.